The rows below give T cell receptor beta chains drawn from one sample of a study of T-cell memory formation after mild COVID-19. In TCRdb, the 5' RACE reads were re-called with MiXCR into one record per CDR3 protein. The profile shows 470,000 or so distinct CDR3 sequences, roughly 18% of them singletons. Sequencing was carried out using PBMCs or a T cell subset sorted from them (not recorded which). The receptors were sampled from an adult woman who had mild COVID-19 (a few samples of this study predate the infection). Cell type and time point are not known. CDR3s include the opening cysteine and the closing phenylalanine or tryptophan. Fields, in order: V gene, clone size, CDR3 length, J gene, D gene, CDR3 protein, CDR3 DNA. A D gene is named only where the DNA matches it firmly. Not every row has a clone size; where given, it reads once, few, many or a size class.

TRBV10-3	.	14	TRBJ2-1	TRBD1	CAISGGTGVNEQFF	TGTGCCATCAGTGGGGGGACAGGGGTCAATGAGCAGTTCTTC
TRBV2	.	15	TRBJ2-7	TRBD2	CASKPLAGVVYEQYF	TGTGCCAGCAAGCCCCTAGCGGGGGTTGTCTACGAGCAGTACTTC
TRBV20-1	few	14	TRBJ2-7	.	CSASRTTNSYEQYF	TGCAGTGCCTCCCGGACTACCAACTCCTACGAGCAGTACTTC
TRBV12-3/TRBV12-4	many	11	TRBJ2-7	.	CASSSYYEQYF	TGTGCCAGCAGCTCTTACTACGAGCAGTACTTC
TRBV20-1	many	13	TRBJ1-1	.	CSASPGGATEAFF	TGCAGTGCTTCCCCCGGGGGGGCCACTGAAGCTTTCTTT
TRBV7-2	few	16	TRBJ2-5	TRBD1	CASSSHRTGGVKTQYF	TGTGCCAGCAGCTCCCATAGGACAGGGGGCGTGAAGACCCAGTACTTC
TRBV5-5	few	13	TRBJ2-7	TRBD1	CASARQGTYEQYF	TGTGCCAGCGCGCGACAGGGTACCTACGAGCAGTACTTC
TRBV5-1	.	15	TRBJ2-2	.	CASSPTSGNTGELFF	TGCGCCAGCAGCCCAACGAGCGGGAACACCGGGGAGCTGTTTTTT
TRBV29-1	.	15	TRBJ2-3	.	CSVDCDNRHTDTQYF	TGCAGCGTCGATTGCGATAATCGACACACAGATACGCAGTATTTT
TRBV7-8	.	16	TRBJ2-2	TRBD2	CASSPLAGGGSGELFF	TGTGCCAGCAGCCCTCTAGCGGGAGGGGGATCCGGGGAGCTGTTTTTT
TRBV7-3	.	12	TRBJ2-5	.	CASSSTGETQYF	TGTGCCAGCAGTTCAACCGGGGAGACCCAGTACTTC
TRBV6-6	few	15	TRBJ1-6	TRBD1	CASSPDGTVGSPLHF	TGTGCCAGCAGTCCGGACGGGACAGTGGGTTCACCCCTCCACTTT
TRBV19	few	13	TRBJ2-5	.	CASSILHQETQYF	TGTGCCAGTAGTATTCTGCACCAAGAGACCCAGTACTTC
TRBV12-3/TRBV12-4	few	14	TRBJ1-1	.	CASSLTHGKSEAFF	TGTGCCAGCAGTTTGACCCATGGGAAGTCTGAAGCTTTCTTT
TRBV7-2	.	14	TRBJ2-1	TRBD2	CASSQGTSAGNQFF	TGTGCCAGCAGCCAAGGGACTAGCGCCGGGAACCAGTTCTTC
TRBV7-2	.	16	TRBJ2-3	.	CASSQGSAPAPDTQYF	TGTGCCAGCAGCCAAGGGTCAGCTCCGGCCCCAGATACGCAGTATTTT
TRBV5-1	many	14	TRBJ2-3	TRBD2	CASSLSGETDTQYF	TGCGCCAGCAGCTTGAGCGGGGAGACAGATACGCAGTATTTT
TRBV6-1	.	14	TRBJ1-6	.	CASFREGFYSPLHF	TGTGCCAGCTTCCGGGAGGGATTCTATTCACCCCTCCACTTT
TRBV18	.	13	TRBJ2-5	.	CASSKSGEETQYF	TGTGCCAGCTCGAAAAGCGGAGAAGAGACCCAGTACTTC
TRBV7-6	few	17	TRBJ2-3	.	CASSLDPPGTSTDTQYF	TGTGCCAGCAGCTTAGATCCACCAGGGACGAGCACAGATACGCAGTATTTT
TRBV24-1	few	16	TRBJ2-5	TRBD1	CATSDARGLVGETQYF	TGTGCCACCAGTGACGCCAGGGGGCTCGTAGGAGAGACCCAGTACTTC
TRBV7-9	few	16	TRBJ2-6	.	CASSRITASGANVLTF	TGTGCCAGCAGCCGAATTACAGCCTCTGGGGCCAACGTCCTGACTTTC
TRBV7-9	many	16	TRBJ2-3	.	CASGIPGPRKTDTQYF	TGTGCCAGCGGCATTCCCGGGCCCCGCAAGACAGATACGCAGTATTTT
TRBV5-1	many	15	TRBJ2-1	TRBD2	CASSLEGLGRNEQFF	TGCGCCAGCAGCTTGGAGGGACTAGGACGGAATGAGCAGTTCTTC
TRBV10-3	.	16	TRBJ1-2	.	CAISESNKGGINGYTF	TGTGCCATCAGTGAGTCGAATAAGGGAGGGATCAATGGCTACACCTTC
TRBV2	.	14	TRBJ1-2	TRBD1	CASSRGQYTYGYTF	TGTGCCAGCAGTAGGGGACAGTACACTTATGGCTACACCTTC
TRBV20-1	.	12	TRBJ2-3	.	CSASIGTDTQYF	TGCAGTGCTAGTATTGGGACAGATACGCAGTATTTT
TRBV6-5	.	19	TRBJ1-2	.	CASSYSRGPFGVVNYGYTF	TGTGCCAGCAGTTACTCGAGGGGTCCCTTTGGTGTGGTGAACTATGGCTACACCTTC
TRBV25-1	few	17	TRBJ2-7	.	CASSAQNRGILGYEQYF	TGTGCCAGCAGTGCCCAGAACCGGGGCATCCTTGGCTACGAGCAGTACTTC